This T cell receptor beta chain is from a study of shared clonotypes between healthy human individuals. Overall study results and limits: Shared clonotypes: approximately 5% naive CD4, roughly 4% naive CD8, around 2.4% memory CD4, 0.4% memory CD8. Genetic and exposure-history diversity was limited by the small donor number.

In the source study's methods: For the immunoSEQ data, sequences were junction-only without quality scores, so filtering differed. Produced via immunoSEQ multiplex PCR; TCRdb's table is partial and in-frame only. The V and J calls and clone size were taken over from that table, and D and trimming were inferred from the DNA. The sample lists approximately 2,300,000 clones; 92% were seen once. A remark on this clone: Its antigen remains unknown.

Splitting of CD4+ cells produced CD45RA+ naive and CD45RA-negative memory subsets. The germline V and J ends were trimmed by 6 bases and 4 bases, with 12 bases remaining between them. Looked up from germline, CDR1 is MNHEY and CDR2 is SVGAGI. The CDR3 spans 13 residues. The sample consisted of naive CD4+ T cells from PBMCs. Subset given: CD45RA+ positively selected. J is TRBJ1-1 and V is TRBV6-5; D gene ambiguous. This TCR was sampled from a young man in good health. Some clones in this sample may be carry-over from other donors' samples. The CDR3 DNA is TGTGCCAGCAGCCAGCACGGAGGCACTGAAGCTTTCTTT. This gives the protein CASSQHGGTEAFF.